These 32 T cell receptor beta chains were all obtained from the same sample, sequenced in a study of shared clonotypes between healthy human individuals. Positively selected for CCR7, the CD45RO-negative cells used as naive CD8 cells excluded terminally differentiated effector memory CD45RA+ cells. The assay was immunoSEQ multiplex PCR, and TCRdb's table has in-frame clones only and misses some. The sample has about 680,000 clones, 92% seen once. The sample taken for sequencing was naive CD8+ T cells sorted from blood. These receptors originate from a man aged 25 to 40 in good health.

About this clone itself: One end of the junction varies from germline; a read error may be responsible. The V gene is TRBV28, the J gene TRBJ2-5; D may be TRBD1 (5 bases). CDR1 is MDHEN and CDR2 is SYDVKM in the germline V gene. The CDR3 has 13 residues. CDR3 nucleotide sequence: TGTGCCAGCAGTTTTTCAGGGCAAGCGACCCAGTACTTC. It is translated as CASSFSGQATQYF.

The chain carries TRBV27 and TRBJ2-7; D gene unclear. The V gene lost 1 base and the J gene lost 7 bases, with 14 bases spanning the gap. Germline CDR1 reads MNHEY; CDR2 reads SMNVEV (reference sequence). The CDR3 covers 14 residues. The CDR3 is CASSLFGGLREQYF. The CDR3 DNA reads TGTGCCAGCAGTTTATTCGGCGGATTAAGGGAGCAGTACTTC.

The CDR3 here is CAISDWTSGRVDEQYF. CDR3 bases: TGTGCCATCAGTGATTGGACTAGCGGGAGGGTAGACGAGCAGTACTTC. J is TRBJ2-7 and V is TRBV10-3; TRBD2 matches 15 bases. The V gene end was trimmed by 3 bases and the J gene end by 5 bases; junction bases not matched to a gene: 5. The length of the CDR3 is 16 residues. Germline V gene lookup returns CDR1 ENHRY and CDR2 SYGVKD.

On this clone: The same CDR3 can be traced to other DNA sequences in this sample. The V call is TRBV5-6, the J call TRBJ2-7; TRBD1 matches at 8 bases. V lost 2 bases and J lost 1; bases outside the gene matches: 2. Germline assignment: CDR1 SGHDT and CDR2 YYEEEE. This CDR3 region has 14 residues. In nucleotides, the CDR3 is TGTGCCAGCAGCTTTGGGACAGGTTCCTACGAGCAGTACTTC. The encoded protein is CASSFGTGSYEQYF.

This clone was observed once. J is TRBJ2-5 and V is TRBV6-1; the D is unclear. Trimming removed 6 bases at V and 4 bases at J, with 6 bases between. This CDR3 region has 11 residues. Germline lookup yields CDR1 MNHNS and CDR2 SASEGT. In nucleotides, the CDR3 is TGTGCCAGCAGGGTTGCAGAGACCCAGTACTTC. Translation: CASRVAETQYF.

This clone was recorded a few times. Distinct nucleotide sequences in the sample also encode this CDR3. The chain joins TRBV2 to TRBJ1-1; D unclear. The CDR3 has 8 amino acids. Trimming shortened V by 0 bases and J by 13 bases, and 0 bases separated the two germline ends. The germline gives CDR1 SNHLY, CDR2 FYNNEI. The CDR3 DNA follows: TGTGCCAGCAGTGAAGCTTTCTTT. Protein sequence: CASSEAFF.

The V gene is TRBV5-4, the J gene TRBJ2-5; 10 nucleotides line up with TRBD2. With V trimmed by 0 bases and J by 4 bases, 6 bases remained unmatched. CDR1 is SGHNT, CDR2 YYREEE, per germline (reference sequence). The CDR3 runs to 16 residues. The CDR3 reads CASSLELAGEGETQYF. Written as DNA, the CDR3 is TGTGCCAGCAGCTTGGAGCTAGCGGGAGAGGGAGAGACCCAGTACTTC.

The chain carries TRBV11-2 and TRBJ1-4; weak D call: TRBD1 (5 bases). CDR1 is SGHAT and CDR2 is FQNNGV in the germline V gene. CDR3 size: 15 residues. The germline V and J ends were trimmed by 2 bases and 5 bases, with 12 bases remaining between them. The chain's CDR3 is CASSLTGGLNEKLFF. As DNA, the CDR3 is TGTGCCAGCAGCTTAACCGGGGGTCTAAATGAAAAACTGTTTTTT.

The chain joins TRBV18 to TRBJ2-5, with D possibly being TRBD1 (7 bases). With 0 bases removed from V and 6 bases from J, the gap between germline ends came to 11 bases. Germline-derived CDR1 and CDR2 are KGHSH and LQKENI. This CDR3 has 14 residues. The CDR3 sequence is CASSPPTGRKTQYF. In DNA, the CDR3 is TGTGCCAGCTCACCACCGACAGGGAGGAAGACCCAGTACTTC.

V usage is TRBV28 and J usage is TRBJ2-7, with 9 bases fitting TRBD2. The germline CDR1 and CDR2 sequences are MDHEN and SYDVKM. The CDR3 sequence is 18 residues long. With V trimmed by 6 bases and J by 5 bases, 20 bases remained unmatched. DNA of the CDR3: TGTGCCAGCAGAGTGGGGGACATTTGGCGGGAGGGCCCGGACGAGCAGTACTTC. Translation gives CASRVGDIWREGPDEQYF.

The chain combines TRBV7-8 with TRBJ2-7; 9 bases agree with TRBD1. Looked up from germline, CDR1 is SGHVS and CDR2 is FQNEAQ. The CDR3 sequence is 14 residues long. The trim removed 3 bases at V and 2 bases at J, leaving 2 bases unmatched. As DNA, the CDR3 is TGTGCCAGCAGCTTTGGGACAGGGCCCTACGAGCAGTACTTC. Its protein is CASSFGTGPYEQYF.

The genes are TRBV25-1 and TRBJ2-7; the D is unclear. Trimming took off 4 bases at V and 4 bases at J, with 8 bases between the two ends. Germline V gene lookup returns CDR1 MGHDK and CDR2 SYGVNS. The CDR3 has 12 residues. The CDR3 here is CASSALTYEQYF. In nucleotides, the CDR3 is TGTGCCAGCAGTGCCCTAACGTACGAGCAGTACTTC.

V and J are TRBV7-8 and TRBJ2-7; 7 bases fit TRBD1. Germline CDR1 is SGHVS and CDR2 is FQNEAQ. The CDR3 totals 12 residues. Trimming took 5 bases from V and 7 from J; bases not matched to a gene: 5. The CDR3 is CASSAGTVEQYF. The CDR3 nucleotides are TGTGCCAGCAGCGCCGGGACAGTAGAGCAGTACTTC.

This chain joins TRBV7-9 and TRBJ2-7, with TRBD2 identical over 11 bases. J lost 3 bases, V lost 1 base, and 2 bases had no gene match. The CDR3 totals 15 residues. The germline V gene encodes CDR1 SEHNR and CDR2 FQNEAQ (reference sequence). CDR3 amino acids: CASSLGTSGFYEQYF. For the CDR3, the DNA is TGTGCCAGCAGCTTAGGGACTAGCGGGTTCTACGAGCAGTACTTC.

The CDR3 reads CASSLEAGPHYGYTF. CDR3 DNA sequence: TGTGCCAGCAGCTTAGAGGCGGGCCCCCATTATGGCTACACCTTC. The V gene is TRBV7-6, the J gene TRBJ1-2; D unclear. CDR1 and CDR2 from the germline V gene are SGHVS and FNYEAQ. The CDR3 covers 15 residues. The V end lost 1 base, the J end lost 5 bases, and 14 bases lay between the germline ends.

The CDR3 DNA reads as TGTGCCAGCAGACCGGGACAGGAGTACTCCGAGCAGTACTTC. Translating it yields CASRPGQEYSEQYF. The chain employs TRBV27 and TRBJ2-7; 8 bases match TRBD1. The CDR3 is 14 residues long. V shed 6 bases, J shed 6 bases, and the junction held 10 bases outside the gene matches. CDR1 and CDR2 from the germline V gene are MNHEY and SMNVEV (reference sequence).

The chain carries TRBV6-6 and TRBJ1-1; 7 bases match TRBD1. Trimming cost V 2 bases and J 0 bases; bases outside gene matches: 3. In germline, CDR1 is MNHNY, CDR2 SVGAGI (reference sequence). The CDR3 is 15 amino acids. This chain's CDR3 is CASSYQTGMNTEAFF. The CDR3 DNA follows: TGTGCCAGCAGTTACCAGACAGGGATGAACACTGAAGCTTTCTTT.

The rearrangement uses TRBV5-4 and TRBJ2-5; 7 bases are a match to TRBD2. This CDR3 comprises 14 residues. Looked up from germline, CDR1 is SGHNT and CDR2 is YYREEE (reference sequence). Trimming removed 4 bases from V and 3 bases from J; junction bases left unmatched: 6. The CDR3 loop is CASSQKTSEETQYF. CDR3 DNA: TGTGCCAGCAGCCAAAAAACTAGCGAAGAGACCCAGTACTTC.

This clone was observed a handful of times. The chain employs TRBV29-1 and TRBJ1-1; D gene ambiguous. Germline-derived CDR1 and CDR2 are SQVTM and ANQGSEA. The V gene lost 6 bases and the J gene lost 0 bases, with 14 bases spanning the gap. The CDR3 length is 14 residues. In DNA form, the CDR3 reads TGCAGCGTGTTCAGCTACGCGTTGAACACTGAAGCTTTCTTT. The encoded protein is CSVFSYALNTEAFF.

V is TRBV28 and J is TRBJ2-5; 12 bases line up with TRBD2. The junction had 18 bases not matched to a gene; V was cut back by 5 bases and J by 5 bases. This CDR3 is built from 19 residues. Germline V gene data show CDR1 as MDHEN and CDR2 as SYDVKM. Written as DNA, the CDR3 is TGTGCCAGCAGTCAACCTCCCCCCCTACTAGCGGGAGGAGGCGAGACCCAGTACTTC. It encodes CASSQPPPLLAGGGETQYF.

Remarks on this clone: The identical CDR3 is also encoded by other nucleotide sequences in the sample. V gene TRBV27 combines with J gene TRBJ2-7; D gene ambiguous. Germline CDR1 and CDR2: MNHEY and SMNVEV (reference sequence). Trimming removed 2 bases from V and 4 bases from J, with 9 bases in between. CDR3 length equals 13 residues. The CDR3 DNA is TGTGCCAGCAGTTTAAGAGGCAGTTACGAGCAGTACTTC. Its translation is CASSLRGSYEQYF.

CDR3: CATSREGQGGSETQYF. DNA of the CDR3: TGTGCCACCAGCAGAGAGGGACAGGGAGGAAGTGAGACCCAGTACTTC. The genes are TRBV15 and TRBJ2-5; TRBD1 aligns across 9 bases. Per germline, CDR1 LNHNV and CDR2 YYDKDF (reference sequence). The CDR3 totals 16 residues. The V and J ends lost 0 bases and 5 bases, in that order; junction bases with no gene match: 7.

The chain joins TRBV7-9 to TRBJ2-3, with TRBD2 identical over 8 bases. Germline CDR1 is SEHNR and CDR2 is FQNEAQ (reference sequence). The CDR3 loop spans 16 amino acids. CDR3 nucleotide sequence: TGTGTTATCCGGGCTAGCGGGCCCACCGGGCCAGATACGCAGTATTTT. Its protein is CVIRASGPTGPDTQYF.

The rearrangement joins TRBV13 to TRBJ1-2, with unresolved D. The ends were cut back, 3 bases at V and 3 bases at J, with 8 bases in the middle. From germline, CDR1 is PRHDT and CDR2 FYEKMQ (reference sequence). This CDR3 has 13 amino acids. The CDR3 here is CASSFGGYYGYTF. CDR3 nucleotide sequence: TGTGCCAGCAGCTTCGGCGGATACTATGGCTACACCTTC.

The rearrangement joins TRBV9 to TRBJ2-5; D is undetermined. There are 15 residues in the CDR3. Germline values: CDR1 SGDLS, CDR2 YYNGEE. Trimming left V 0 bases short and J 1 base short, with 10 bases between. CDR3: CASSVAGLPQETQYF. CDR3 in DNA: TGTGCCAGCAGCGTAGCTGGTTTGCCCCAAGAGACCCAGTACTTC. Based on the CDR3 plus reference TRBV9 and TRBJ2-5, the full variable domain is DSGVTQTPKHLITATGQRVTLRCSPRSGDLSVYWYQQSLDQGLQFLIQYYNGEERAKGNILERFSAQQFPDLHSELNLSSLELGDSALYFCASSVAGLPQETQYFGPGTRLLVL.

The V gene is TRBV28, the J gene TRBJ1-1; D gene unclear. The ends were cut back, 5 bases at V and 6 bases at J, with 7 bases in the middle. This CDR3 has 11 amino acids. CDR1 and CDR2 from the germline V gene are MDHEN and SYDVKM. The chain's CDR3 is CASSMNAEAFF. The DNA for the CDR3 is TGTGCCAGCAGTATGAATGCTGAAGCTTTCTTT.

A word on this clone: The sample has other DNA sequences that encode this CDR3 too. This chain connects TRBV7-8 to TRBJ2-7; D gene ambiguous. This CDR3 spans 13 amino acids. V was shortened by 5 bases and J by 3 bases, with 11 bases between the two germline ends. Germline loops: CDR1 SGHVS, CDR2 FQNEAQ. This CDR3 is CASSLGPNYEQYF. In DNA form, the CDR3 reads TGTGCCAGCAGCCTCGGACCGAACTACGAGCAGTACTTC.

This clone was counted only a few times. V usage is TRBV11-2 and J usage is TRBJ2-1, with 13 positions matching TRBD2. CDR1 is SGHAT, CDR2 FQNNGV, per germline. V was pared by 5 bases and J by 8 bases, with 6 bases of the junction left unmatched. The CDR3 runs to 15 residues. The CDR3 region is CASSRGLAGEDEQFF. The CDR3 coding sequence is TGTGCCAGCAGCCGCGGACTAGCGGGAGAGGATGAGCAGTTCTTC.

The rearrangement uses TRBV29-1 and TRBJ2-5, with D possibly being TRBD1 (5 bases). The germline gives CDR1 SQVTM, CDR2 ANQGSEA. The CDR3 covers 16 residues. Deletions cut 0 bases from V and 5 bases from J, with 19 bases between. The chain's CDR3 is CSVEDGTGLLRETQYF. The CDR3 DNA sequence: TGCAGCGTTGAAGATGGCACAGGCCTGCTCCGGGAGACCCAGTACTTC. Supplemented by reference TRBV29-1 and TRBJ2-5, the full variable domain reads SAVISQKPSRDICQRGTSLTIQCQVDSQVTMMFWYRQQPGQSLTLIATANQGSEATYESGFVIDKFPISRPNLTFSTLTVSNMSPEDSSIYLCSVEDGTGLLRETQYFGPGTRLLVL.

This clone appeared a single time. This chain joins TRBV19 and TRBJ2-3; 13 bases align to TRBD2. V trimming: 5 bases; J trimming: 2 bases; junction bases outside the gene matches: 1. In germline, CDR1 is LNHDA, CDR2 SQIVND (reference sequence). The CDR3 sequence is 15 residues long. In DNA, the CDR3 is TGTGCCAGTAGTGGGACTAGCGGGGACACAGATACGCAGTATTTT. Amino acid sequence: CASSGTSGDTDTQYF.

The chain couples TRBV11-3 to TRBJ2-2; tentative D call: TRBD2 (6 bases). CDR3 length equals 15 residues. Trimming shortened V by 5 bases and J by 2 bases, and 12 bases separated the two germline ends. CDR1 and CDR2 from the germline V gene are SGHNT and YENEEA. This chain's CDR3 is CASSQLAGNTGELFF. In DNA form, the CDR3 reads TGTGCCAGCAGCCAGCTTGCGGGAAACACCGGGGAGCTGTTTTTT.

The chain has TRBV5-5 and TRBJ2-7; 9 bases are shared with TRBD1. The junction had 10 bases not matched to a gene; V was cut back by 2 bases and J by 4 bases. This CDR3 region has 16 residues. Germline CDR1 SGHKS, CDR2 YYEKEE (reference sequence). Here the CDR3 DNA reads TGTGCCAGCAGCTTTAATCGGGACAGGGTTCTATACGAGCAGTACTTC. Translated, it gives CASSFNRDRVLYEQYF.